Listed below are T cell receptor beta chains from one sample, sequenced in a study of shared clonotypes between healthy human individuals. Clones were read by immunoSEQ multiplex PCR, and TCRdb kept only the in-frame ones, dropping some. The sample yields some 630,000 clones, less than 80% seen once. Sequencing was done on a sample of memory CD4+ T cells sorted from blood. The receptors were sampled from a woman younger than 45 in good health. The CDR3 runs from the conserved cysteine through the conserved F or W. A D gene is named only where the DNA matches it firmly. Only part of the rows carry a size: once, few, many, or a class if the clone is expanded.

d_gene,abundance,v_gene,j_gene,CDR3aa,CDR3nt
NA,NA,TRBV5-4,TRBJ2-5,CASSSGIQETQYF,TGTGCCAGCAGCTCAGGGATCCAAGAGACCCAGTACTTC
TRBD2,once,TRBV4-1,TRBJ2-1,CASSRSGSRYNEQFF,TGCGCCAGCAGCCGTAGCGGGAGTCGCTACAATGAGCAGTTCTTC
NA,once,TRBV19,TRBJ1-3,CASSIGTGNTIYF,TGTGCCAGTAGTATAGGAACTGGAAACACCATATATTTT
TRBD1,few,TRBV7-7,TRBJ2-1,CASSSGTGIYNEQFF,TGTGCCAGCAGCTCCGGGACAGGGATATACAATGAGCAGTTCTTC
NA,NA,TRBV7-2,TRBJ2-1,CASSLVALLYNEQFF,TGTGCCAGCAGCTTAGTAGCCCTCCTCTACAATGAGCAGTTCTTC
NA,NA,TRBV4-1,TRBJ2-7,CASSLTAVTYEQYF,TGCGCCAGCAGCCTTACAGCGGTTACCTACGAGCAGTACTTC
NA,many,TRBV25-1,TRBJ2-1,CASSESRDPQWNEQFF,TGTGCCAGCAGTGAATCCCGGGATCCCCAGTGGAATGAGCAGTTCTTC
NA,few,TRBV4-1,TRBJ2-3,CASSQGWSGPTDTQYF,TGCGCCAGCAGCCAAGGTTGGTCGGGACCCACAGATACGCAGTATTTT
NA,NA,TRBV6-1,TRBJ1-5,CASREIMDQPQHF,TGTGCCAGCAGGGAAATCATGGATCAGCCCCAGCATTTT
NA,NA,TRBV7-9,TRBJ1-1,CASSLEGVGTEAFF,TGTGCCAGCAGCTTAGAGGGGGTTGGCACTGAAGCTTTCTTT
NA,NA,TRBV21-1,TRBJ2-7,CASSKGGEFPYEQYF,TGTGCCAGCAGCAAAGGGGGGGAATTCCCCTACGAGCAGTACTTC
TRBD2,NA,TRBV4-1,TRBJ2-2,CASSQRPTSGRPGELFF,TGCGCCAGCAGCCAGCGACCTACTAGCGGCCGACCCGGGGAGCTGTTTTTT
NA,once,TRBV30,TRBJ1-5,CAWSSSTSLLYSNQPQHF,TGTGCCTGGAGTTCCAGCACAAGCTTACTTTATAGCAATCAGCCCCAGCATTTT
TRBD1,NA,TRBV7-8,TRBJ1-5,CASSSQGNQPQHF,TGTGCCAGCAGCTCACAGGGGAATCAGCCCCAGCATTTT
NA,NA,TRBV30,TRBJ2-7,CAWKGRVGYEQYF,TGTGCCTGGAAGGGCCGAGTTGGGTACGAGCAGTACTTC
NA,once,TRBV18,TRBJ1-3,CASSPGTKNTIYF,TGTGCCAGCTCTCCCGGGACTAAAAACACCATATATTTT
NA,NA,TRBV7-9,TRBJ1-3,CASSAARQGGNTIYF,TGTGCCAGCAGCGCGGCCCGGCAGGGCGGAAACACCATATATTTT
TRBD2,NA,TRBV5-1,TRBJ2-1,CASSPGTKGSAFF,TGCGCCAGCAGCCCAGGGACTAAGGGATCGGCGTTCTTC
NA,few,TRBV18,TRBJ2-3,CASSPGGQGSTDTQYF,TGTGCCAGCTCTCCCGGAGGACAAGGGAGCACAGATACGCAGTATTTT
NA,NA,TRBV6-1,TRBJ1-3,CASSEVHSGNTIYF,TGTGCCAGCAGTGAAGTGCACTCTGGAAACACCATATATTTT
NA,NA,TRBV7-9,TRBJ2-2,CASSSDREVGELFF,TGTGCCAGCAGCTCCGACAGAGAAGTCGGGGAGCTGTTTTTT
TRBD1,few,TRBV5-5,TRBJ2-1,CASSLGMPGQGSEQFF,TGTGCCAGCAGCCTGGGGATGCCGGGACAGGGAAGTGAGCAGTTCTTC
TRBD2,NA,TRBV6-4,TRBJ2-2,CASRKTSGTYNTGELFF,TGTGCCAGCAGAAAGACTAGCGGGACATACAACACCGGGGAGCTGTTTTTT
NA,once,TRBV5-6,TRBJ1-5,CASSSLDSQPQHF,TGTGCCAGCAGCTCCCTCGATTCGCAGCCCCAGCATTTT